This T cell receptor (beta chain) was recorded in a study of a mutant IDH1 vaccine in newly diagnosed glioma. Whole-study context: Earlier treatment was radiotherapy, temozolomide, or both, with most getting both.

Noted time point: week 23, last vaccination. The investigators gave 300 ug of mutant IDH1 20-mer peptide in each vaccine dose, together with topical imiquimod. Germline CDR1 reads SGDLS; CDR2 reads YYNGEE. The CDR3 is made up of 15 amino acids. With 3 bases removed from V and 10 bases from J, the gap between germline ends came to 17 bases. The protocol was immunoSEQ multiplex PCR, while the TCRdb copy is restricted to in-frame clones and leaves out a portion. The sample consists of roughly 38,000 clones, 78% of them appearing once. Worth noting for this clone: Its antigen remains unknown.

The chain has TRBV9 and TRBJ1-6; D may be TRBD1 (5 bases). This sample comprised PBMCs, obtained from a glioma patient whose treatment included an IDH1 peptide vaccine. This clonotype was sampled from a woman in her forties with glioma. Some clones in this sample may be carry-over from other donors' samples. CDR3 protein: CASSATSEGPSPLHF. In nucleotides, the CDR3 is TGTGCCAGCAGCGCCACCAGCGAGGGACCGTCACCCCTCCACTTT.